These 11 T cell receptor beta chains came from one sample sequenced in a study of cytomegalovirus exposure and HLA in healthy donors. PCR used 60 Vbeta primers and 13 Jbeta primers. Sequenced by immunoSEQ multiplex PCR; TCRdb stores in-frame clones only, minus some. The sample contains about 160,000 clones, approximately 79% of which appear only once. The sample was PBMCs. The receptor source for this set is a man aged 35 to 55 in good health and CMV-seronegative.

This clone was counted only a few times. The genes are TRBV7-2 and TRBJ2-7; 8 bases match TRBD2. The CDR3 is 14 amino acids. V lost 6 bases and J lost 3; bases outside the gene matches: 7. The germline V gene encodes CDR1 SGHTA and CDR2 FQGNSA. CDR3: CASSSMGTSYEQYF. The CDR3 coding sequence is TGTGCCAGCAGTTCCATGGGGACTAGCTACGAGCAGTACTTC.

The V gene is TRBV20-1, the J gene TRBJ2-5, with D maybe TRBD1 (5 bases). The DNA end favors TRBJ2-7, so the J call may be wrong. The CDR3 extends over 11 amino acids. The germline CDR1 and CDR2 sequences are DFQATT and SNEGSKA (reference sequence). The CDR3 sequence is CSADDSYEQYF. The CDR3 DNA sequence: TGCAGTGCTGATGACAGCTACGAGCAGTACTTC.

The V and J genes are TRBV4-1 and TRBJ1-6; the match to TRBD1 covers 9 bases. Germline V lookup: CDR1 MGHRA, CDR2 YSYEKL. V gave up 1 base and J gave up 12 bases; unmatched junction bases: 10. The CDR3 extends over 16 amino acids. CDR3 protein: CASSQGRTGGWKPLHF. The CDR3 bases are TGCGCCAGCAGCCAAGGTCGCACAGGGGGCTGGAAACCCCTCCACTTT.

This chain connects TRBV6-5 to TRBJ1-6; TRBD1 agrees at 8 bases. V lost 4 bases and J lost 10; bases outside the gene matches: 9. Germline V gene data show CDR1 as MNHEY and CDR2 as SVGAGI. CDR3 length equals 15 residues. The CDR3, as DNA: TGTGCCAGCAGTTCCTCAGGGGGCAGCGGATCACCCCTCCACTTT. Its protein product is CASSSSGGSGSPLHF.

The chain carries TRBV5-1 and TRBJ2-5; 8 positions match TRBD1. J lost 2 bases, V lost 4 bases, and 7 bases had no gene match. The germline V gene has CDR1 SGHRS and CDR2 YFSETQ. The CDR3 runs 15 residues. The DNA of the CDR3 is TGCGCCAGCAGCACAGGGGGGCGGGTTCAAGAGACCCAGTACTTC. Translation gives CASSTGGRVQETQYF.

The chain carries TRBV9 and TRBJ2-3; D is perhaps TRBD2 (5 bases). Per the germline V gene, CDR1 is SGDLS and CDR2 is YYNGEE. Trimming took off 2 bases at V and 5 bases at J, with 9 bases between the two ends. The CDR3 has 13 amino acids. This CDR3 is CASSVAGKDTQYF. For the CDR3, the DNA is TGTGCCAGCAGCGTCGCCGGGAAAGATACGCAGTATTTT.

This clone was detected a few times. This chain links TRBV5-8 with TRBJ2-1; 8 bases align to TRBD2. The length of the CDR3 is 14 residues. Germline values: CDR1 SGHTS, CDR2 YDEGEE. Losses at the gene ends were 6 bases for V and 6 bases for J; bases not matched to a gene: 8. In DNA form, the CDR3 reads TGTGCCAGCATCGAGCGGGGGTCCCCCAATGAGCAGTTCTTC. Translation gives CASIERGSPNEQFF. Looking up the rest from reference TRBV5-8 and TRBJ2-1 gives the full variable domain: EAGVTQSPTHLIKTRGQQATLRCSPISGHTSVYWYQQALGLGLQFLLWYDEGEERNRGNFPPRFSGRQFPNYSSELNVNALELEDSALYLCASIERGSPNEQFFGPGTRLTVL.

The chain has TRBV30 and TRBJ1-5, with D uncertain. Germline-derived CDR1 and CDR2 are GTSNPN and SVGIG (reference sequence). The CDR3 consists of 18 residues. V was clipped by 0 bases and J by 0 bases, with 18 bases between them. The CDR3 DNA reads as TGTGCCTGGAGTGTAACATCTGCCCGGGTCGATAGCAATCAGCCCCAGCATTTT. Translated: CAWSVTSARVDSNQPQHF.

This rearrangement joins TRBV4-3 to TRBJ1-6, with D uncertain. The CDR3 runs 13 residues. Germline V lookup: CDR1 LGHNA, CDR2 YSLEER. V lost 1 base, J lost 15 bases, and 13 bases lay in between. The CDR3 protein is CASSQGEDGVLHF. CDR3 sequence (DNA): TGCGCCAGCAGCCAAGGCGAGGACGGGGTCCTCCACTTT.

The chain has TRBV14 and TRBJ2-3, with 7 nucleotides matching TRBD2. Trimming cost V 3 bases and J 1 base; bases outside gene matches: 4. Germline CDR1 and CDR2: SGHDN and FVKESK. The CDR3 runs 15 residues. The CDR3 here is CASSHFRGGTDTQYF. The CDR3 region has the DNA TGTGCCAGCAGCCACTTCCGGGGGGGCACAGATACGCAGTATTTT.

This rearrangement joins TRBV6-6 to TRBJ2-7, with D uncertain. Per germline, CDR1 MNHNY and CDR2 SVGAGI (reference sequence). Trimming shortened V by 5 bases and J by 4 bases, and 6 bases separated the two germline ends. CDR3 length: 11 residues. This chain's CDR3 is CASSPQYEQYF. DNA for the CDR3: TGTGCCAGCAGTCCACAATACGAGCAGTACTTC.